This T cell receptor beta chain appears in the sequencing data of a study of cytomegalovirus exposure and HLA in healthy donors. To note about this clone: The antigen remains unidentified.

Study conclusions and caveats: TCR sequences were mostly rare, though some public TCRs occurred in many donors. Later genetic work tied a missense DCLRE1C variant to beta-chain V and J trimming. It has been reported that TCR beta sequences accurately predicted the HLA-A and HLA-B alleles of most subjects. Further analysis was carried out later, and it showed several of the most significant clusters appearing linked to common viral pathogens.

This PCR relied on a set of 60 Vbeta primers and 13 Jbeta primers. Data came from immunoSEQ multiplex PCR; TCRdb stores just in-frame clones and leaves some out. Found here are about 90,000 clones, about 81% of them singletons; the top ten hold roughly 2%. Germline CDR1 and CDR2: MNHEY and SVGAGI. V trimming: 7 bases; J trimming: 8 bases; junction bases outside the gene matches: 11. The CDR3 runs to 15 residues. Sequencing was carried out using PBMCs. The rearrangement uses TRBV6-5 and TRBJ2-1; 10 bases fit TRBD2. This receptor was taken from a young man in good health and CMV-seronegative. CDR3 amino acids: CASNLAGALFHEQFF. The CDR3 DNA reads TGTGCCAGCAATCTAGCGGGAGCTCTTTTCCATGAGCAGTTCTTC.